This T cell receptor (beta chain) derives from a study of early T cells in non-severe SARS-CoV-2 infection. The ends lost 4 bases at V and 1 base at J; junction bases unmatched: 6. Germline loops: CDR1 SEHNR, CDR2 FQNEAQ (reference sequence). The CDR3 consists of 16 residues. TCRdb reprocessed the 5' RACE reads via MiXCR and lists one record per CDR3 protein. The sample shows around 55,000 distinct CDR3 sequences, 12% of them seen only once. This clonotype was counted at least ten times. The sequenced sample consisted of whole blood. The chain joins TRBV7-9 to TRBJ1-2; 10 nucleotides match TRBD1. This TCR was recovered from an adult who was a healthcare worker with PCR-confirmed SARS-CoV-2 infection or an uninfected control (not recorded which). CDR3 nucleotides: TGTGCCAGCAGCTACAGGACAGGGGGAATTAACTATGGCTACACCTTC. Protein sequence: CASSYRTGGINYGYTF. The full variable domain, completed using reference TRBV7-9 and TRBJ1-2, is DTGVSQNPRHKITKRGQNVTFRCDPISEHNRLYWYRQTLGQGPEFLTYFQNEAQLEKSRLLSDRFSAERPKGSFSTLEIQRTEQGDSAMYLCASSYRTGGINYGYTFGSGTRLTVV.